This T cell receptor beta chain was sequenced for a study of T-cell reconstitution after alpha-beta-depleted transplantation in children. A TCRbeta library incorporating unique molecular identifiers was prepared. TCRdb used MiXCR to reprocess the PCR reads, holding one entry per CDR3 protein. The sample includes about 610,000 distinct CDR3 sequences, over 9.5% of them seen just once. This clonotype has only a few counts. V lost 7 bases and J 3 bases, leaving 19 bases between the germline ends. Germline V lookup: CDR1 DFQATT, CDR2 SNEGSKA (reference sequence). There are 14 residues in the CDR3. The specimen was PBMCs from the stem cell graft donor, collected from the stem cell graft. The receptor comes from a human donor who donated a stem cell graft to a child with acute myeloid leukemia. The chain links TRBV20-1 to TRBJ2-7, with D hard to call. The CDR3 DNA follows: TGCAGTGTGGAATTAGTAGGACGGAGCTACGAGCAGTACTTC. Protein: CSVELVGRSYEQYF.